Described below is a single T cell receptor (beta chain) sequence and its context. This clonotype was found a few times. It has no known antigen specificity. Base qualities are missing; no much larger clone stands one base away. This sample was taken from a study of identical twins (dated by TCRdb to about 2016). With respect to the entire study: TCR alpha and beta repertoires from monozygotic twins, unrelated adults of various ages and cord blood were deep-sequenced to test whether fetal clonotypes persist. Replicate twin experiments were performed at different times using different library preparation protocols to rule out contamination.

The CDR3, from cysteine to phenylalanine, totals 16 residues. Only the CDR3 region is kept as DNA, spanning 48 bases read in frame from base 1. The germline V gene (reference sequence) provides CDR1 SEHNR and CDR2 FQNEAQ. For this chain, trimming is 5 bases at the V end and 6 bases at the J end, and the number of junction bases without a gene match is 8. General conclusions and limits of the study: Recombination models systematically underestimated out-of-frame TCR alpha sharing in monozygotic twins but agreed with sharing between unrelated individuals. Invariant T cells such as MAIT and iNKT could partly confound zero-insertion analyses, although diverse VJ usage argued against such confounding for most clonotypes. Compared with coincidental sharing between unrelated individuals, out-of-frame TCR alpha sequences shared between twins had an excess of sequences with low generation probability. Because the same donors could not be followed over many years, conclusions were based on cross-sectional statistical analysis. Abundant cord blood beta clonotypes had fewer insertions, young adult naive repertoires showed a similar but weaker trend, and memory repertoires showed no such trend. In beta out-of-frame sequences, excess twin sharing was weaker, because having fewer shared sequences lowered the signal-to-noise ratio.

Only healthy Caucasian donors were included. The twin cohort consisted of three pairs of female monozygotic twins, all aged roughly 18 to 29 years. Using Miltenyi CD45RO+ enrichment and human naive T-cell isolation kits, memory (CD45RO+) and naive T cells were isolated from PBMC. Receptor amplification or capture employed 5' RACE. Instrument used: Illumina HiSeq 2000. A universal primer binding site was added through template switching, and the final cDNA carried a unique molecular identifier so that TCR cDNA molecules could be counted accurately. Specific primers in the conserved constant-segment region were used to synthesize first-strand cDNA for the TCR alpha and beta chains. To control for contamination, every cDNA library was double barcoded, receiving both a SMART-Mk sample barcode and Illumina barcodes. TruSeq adapter sequences and Illumina sample barcodes were added in two successive PCR steps. Sequencing of the TCR alpha and beta cDNA libraries was done on the Illumina HiSeq platform using custom primers. As for the original processing: Unique molecular identifiers were extracted from raw reads with MiGEC, and CDR3 positions were determined with MiXCR. For each individual, recombination models were inferred using an EM algorithm with the repgenHMM and IGoR tools. Shared clonotype analysis was performed with the tcR package in R, normalizing sharing by the product of cloneset sizes. To study raw recombination without the effects of thymic and clonal selection, out-of-frame nonproductive sequences were analyzed. The public reads were reprocessed in TCRdb via fastp at Q25 and MiXCR, keeping in-frame beta chains. A single entry per CDR3 protein holds the most common genes and DNA from its merged rows. The V and J calls and clone size come from TCRdb's table, not from the authors' own analysis. The sample profile shows roughly 200,000 distinct CDR3 sequences; about 7.5% of them were found once. The top ten constitute about 1.9% of the sample.

These records were also assigned to another study, of yellow fever vaccine responses in identical twins. That second report states: The authors reported that the T cell response to vaccination in identical twins appeared partly convergent and partly personalized. In the study, vaccine-responding T cell clones were precisely tracked in identical twins.

The chain uses TRBV7-9 and TRBJ2-2, and 11 bases in between align with TRBD1. Source material: memory (CD45RO+) T cells sorted from blood. Interpreted using the paper, the cell subset or site label stands for: CD45RO+ enriched T cells. The receptor's source is a woman aged 18-30 years in good health. DNA sequence: TGTGCCAGCAGCCAGACTCCGGGACAGGGGGCCGGGGAGCTGTTTTTT. It specifies CASSQTPGQGAGELFF.